The entry that follows covers one T cell receptor (beta chain) sequence. The antigen is not known. The data were obtained in a study of T cell responses to AZD1222 COVID-19 vaccine. The method was immunoSEQ multiplex PCR; TCRdb's version includes in-frame clones alone and lacks a portion of them. The sample contains around 83,000 clones, roughly 94% of which appear only once. Study-level points and caveats: Donors were mostly white British, more females; clonal diversity possibly underestimated. Repertoire collection took place solely once the T cell response had peaked.

V shed 7 bases and J shed 3 bases, with 10 bases lying between them. CDR3 size: 13 residues. The V and J genes are TRBV12-3 or TRBV12-4 and TRBJ1-5; TRBD1 is a possible D gene (5 bases). The TCR comes from an adult in good health. The material sequenced was peripheral blood, taken on day 0 of AZD1222 vaccination. The CDR3 is CASNSGFNQPQHF. The CDR3 DNA reads TGTGCCAGCAATTCAGGGTTCAATCAGCCCCAGCATTTT.